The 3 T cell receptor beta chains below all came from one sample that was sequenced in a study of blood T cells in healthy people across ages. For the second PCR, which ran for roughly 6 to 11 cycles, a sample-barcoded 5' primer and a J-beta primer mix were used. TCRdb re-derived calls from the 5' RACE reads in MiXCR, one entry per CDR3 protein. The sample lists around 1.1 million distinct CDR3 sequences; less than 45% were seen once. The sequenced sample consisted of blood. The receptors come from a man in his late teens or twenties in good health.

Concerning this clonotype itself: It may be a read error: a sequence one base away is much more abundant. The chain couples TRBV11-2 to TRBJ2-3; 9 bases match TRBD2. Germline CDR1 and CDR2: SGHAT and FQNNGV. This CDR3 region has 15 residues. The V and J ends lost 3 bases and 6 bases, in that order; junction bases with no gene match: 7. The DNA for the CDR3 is TGTGCCAGCAGCTTCGGAGTCGGACTAGCGGATACGCAGTATTTT. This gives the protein CASSFGVGLADTQYF.

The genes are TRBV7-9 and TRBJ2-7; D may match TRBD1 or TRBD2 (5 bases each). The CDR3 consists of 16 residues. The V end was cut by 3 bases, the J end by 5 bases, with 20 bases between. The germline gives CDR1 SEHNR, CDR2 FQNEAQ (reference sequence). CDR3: CASSFLTGAQNDEQYF. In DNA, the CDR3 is TGTGCCAGCAGCTTTTTGACCGGGGCCCAAAACGACGAGCAGTACTTC.

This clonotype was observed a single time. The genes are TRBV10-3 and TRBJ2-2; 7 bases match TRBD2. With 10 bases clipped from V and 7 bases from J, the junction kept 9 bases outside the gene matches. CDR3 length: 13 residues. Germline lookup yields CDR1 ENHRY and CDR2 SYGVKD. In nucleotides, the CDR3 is TGTGCCACCCATAGCGGGTACCTCGGGGAGCTGTTTTTT. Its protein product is CATHSGYLGELFF.